This TCR beta chain was captured by sequencing in a study of T cells in Graves' hyperthyroidism and ophthalmopathy. Amplification targeted TCR beta CDR3 regions from RNA transcripts. TCR CDR3 regions were first amplified by RT-PCR with HTBI primers. TCRdb reprocessed the multiplex PCR reads with MiXCR, giving one entry per CDR3 protein. Of a few hundred thousand distinct CDR3 sequences in the sample, just under 25% were seen once. This clonotype was detected ten times or more. There are 17 residues in the CDR3. The germline V gene has CDR1 SGHVS and CDR2 FQNEAQ. V lost 5 bases to trimming and J lost 7 bases, with 25 bases between them. Patients were excluded for uncontrolled infection, other autoimmune disease, pregnancy or lactation.

The source is a man aged 45-60 years with Graves' hyperthyroidism. The sample comprised blood. The chain is built from TRBV7-8 and TRBJ2-3; TRBD1 or TRBD2 may be the D gene (6 bases each). CDR3 DNA: TGTGCCAGCAGCGGGGGGCTCGGGCGGGACGCACTAAATACGCAGTATTTT. Translated: CASSGGLGRDALNTQYF.